These 25 T cell receptor beta chains came from one sample sequenced in a study of post-analysis software for immune sequencing data. No antigen has been identified for these receptors. Overall study results and limits: With TRBV5-6, TRBV5-1 and TRBV20-1 included, about five TRBV segments were more frequent in patients than in controls.

Unique molecular identifiers were carried by the TCR beta cDNA libraries. TCRdb used MiXCR to reprocess the PCR reads, holding one entry per CDR3 protein. The repertoire holds about 760,000 distinct CDR3 sequences, with just under 30% as singletons. The sample consisted of blood. The receptors stem from a girl between 10 and 17 years old with multiple sclerosis.

This clonotype was seen only a few times. The chain combines TRBV27 with TRBJ2-5; D is undetermined. Germline loops: CDR1 MNHEY, CDR2 SMNVEV (reference sequence). The V end was cut by 4 bases, the J end by 0 bases, with 9 bases between. CDR3 length equals 14 residues. This CDR3 is CASSWQNHQETQYF. The CDR3 DNA is TGTGCCAGCAGTTGGCAGAACCACCAAGAGACCCAGTACTTC.

The chain employs TRBV7-8 and TRBJ2-4; D tentatively reads TRBD1 or TRBD2 (5 bases each). The germline V gene encodes CDR1 SGHVS and CDR2 FQNEAQ. V shed 5 bases and J shed 0 bases, with 17 bases lying between them. The CDR3 contains 17 residues. The CDR3 loop reads CASSQLGDLLAKNIQYF. For the CDR3, the DNA is TGTGCCAGCAGCCAACTTGGGGACCTTCTAGCCAAAAACATTCAGTACTTC.

V usage is TRBV12-3 or TRBV12-4 and J usage is TRBJ2-5, with D hard to call. Trimming stripped 3 bases from V and 3 bases from J, with 8 bases between. The CDR3 is 13 residues long. The CDR3 nucleotides read TGTGCCAGCAGTTTCCGGCTAGAAGAGACCCAGTACTTC. Protein sequence: CASSFRLEETQYF.

This clonotype was seen a few times. The V and J genes are TRBV5-5 and TRBJ1-1; maybe TRBD1 (6 bases). The CDR3 loop spans 13 amino acids. Trimming shortened V by 2 bases and J by 8 bases, and 13 bases separated the two germline ends. CDR1 and CDR2 (germline): SGHKS, YYEKEE (reference sequence). The CDR3 bases are TGTGCCAGCAGCTTTACAGGGACCGAAGAAGCTTTCTTT. Residues: CASSFTGTEEAFF.

About this clonotype itself: A much larger clone lies a single base off, so this may be a read error. The chain has TRBV6-2 or TRBV6-3 and TRBJ2-1; TRBD2 is a possible D gene (5 bases). Germline V gene lookup returns CDR1 MNHEY and CDR2 SVGEGT. The CDR3 consists of 12 residues. The CDR3 loop reads CVSSYSIRGQFF. In nucleotides, the CDR3 is TGTGTCAGCAGTTACTCTATCCGGGGGCAGTTCTTC.

This clonotype was found once. The chain joins TRBV7-2 to TRBJ2-1, with TRBD2 matching 10 bases. CDR3 length equals 15 residues. Germline CDR1 reads SGHTA; CDR2 reads FQGNSA. The J segment lost 9 bases and the V segment lost 1 base, leaving 6 bases of the junction unmatched. The CDR3, as DNA: TGTGCCAGCAGCTTAGGGCTAGCGGGAGTGTCTGAGCAGTTCTTC. This codes for CASSLGLAGVSEQFF.

The chain links TRBV10-3 to TRBJ2-6, with TRBD1 matching over 10 bases. The CDR3 totals 16 residues. The V and J ends lost 8 bases and 0 bases, in that order; junction bases with no gene match: 4. Germline-derived CDR1 and CDR2 are ENHRY and SYGVKD. CDR3 residues: CAIGQGDFSGANVLTF. CDR3 DNA sequence: TGTGCCATCGGACAGGGGGACTTCTCTGGGGCCAACGTCCTGACTTTC.

The chain has TRBV10-3 and TRBJ2-1, with 7 bases that match TRBD2. The ends lost 7 bases at V and 9 bases at J; junction bases unmatched: 18. This CDR3 contains 16 residues. Germline V lookup: CDR1 ENHRY, CDR2 SYGVKD. The CDR3 loop reads CAIKPAEGLSTVEQFF. CDR3 nucleotides: TGTGCCATCAAACCGGCCGAGGGACTATCAACAGTTGAGCAGTTCTTC.

For the CDR3, the DNA is TGTGCCAGCAGCCCCCGATGGGCGGTTCGCACAGATACGCAGTATTTT. Amino acid sequence: CASSPRWAVRTDTQYF. This chain joins TRBV7-2 and TRBJ2-3; no clear D gene. Between the trimmed V and J ends, which lost 5 bases and 1 base, there was a span of 16 bases. This CDR3 region has 16 residues. Germline V gene data show CDR1 as SGHTA and CDR2 as FQGNSA.

This clonotype was seen a single time. The chain is built from TRBV29-1 and TRBJ1-2; 9 nucleotides match TRBD1. The CDR3 is 13 residues long. The germline V gene encodes CDR1 SQVTM and CDR2 ANQGSEA. The trim removed 7 bases at V and 6 bases at J, leaving 9 bases unmatched. Written as DNA, the CDR3 is TGCAGCGACCTACGGGGACAGGGTGATGGCTACACCTTC. This encodes CSDLRGQGDGYTF.

The chain has TRBV7-2 and TRBJ2-7, with a possible D match to TRBD2 (6 bases). There are 14 residues in the CDR3. The germline CDR1 and CDR2 sequences are SGHTA and FQGNSA. V dropped 3 bases and J dropped 2 bases, with 11 bases sitting between them. This CDR3 is CASSFRRGPYEQYF. The DNA of the CDR3 is TGTGCCAGCAGCTTTCGGCGGGGACCCTACGAGCAGTACTTC.

This clonotype was observed a single time. The rearrangement joins TRBV6-1 to TRBJ1-2; TRBD1 might be the D (5 bases). Germline values: CDR1 MNHNS, CDR2 SASEGT. Trimming pared 5 bases from V and 8 bases from J, leaving 24 bases between. The CDR3 is made up of 16 amino acids. CDR3 sequence: CASSHTQGAVGYGYTF. CDR3 DNA sequence: TGTGCCAGCAGTCATACCCAGGGAGCCGTGGGGTACGGCTACACCTTC.

This sequence joins TRBV4-1 and TRBJ1-1; D gene unclear. The CDR3 length is 15 residues. Germline V lookup: CDR1 MGHRA, CDR2 YSYEKL. Trimming took off 8 bases at V and 1 base at J, with 17 bases between the two ends. CDR3 region: CASSFPGSANTEAFF. The DNA of the CDR3 is TGCGCCAGCTCCTTCCCTGGGAGCGCGAACACTGAAGCTTTCTTT.

This clonotype has a handful of counts. V is TRBV9 and J is TRBJ2-7, with TRBD2 identical over 7 bases. The J call may be in error: the DNA end matches TRBJ2-5 better. There are 13 residues in the CDR3. Per the germline V gene, CDR1 is SGDLS and CDR2 is YYNGEE. The DNA for the CDR3 is TGTGCCAGCAGCCGCGGGGGTCCAGAGACCCAGTACTTC. Translation: CASSRGGPETQYF.

This clonotype occurred many times. This chain uses TRBV5-1 with TRBJ2-6; 9 bases align to TRBD1. V lost 4 bases, J lost 0 bases, and 8 bases stayed unmatched. The CDR3 loop spans 18 amino acids. Germline CDR1 is SGHRS and CDR2 is YFSETQ. Here the CDR3 DNA reads TGCGCCAGCAGCGGAGGGACAGGGAGAAGCTCTGGGGCCAACGTCCTGACTTTC. It specifies CASSGGTGRSSGANVLTF.

The rearrangement uses TRBV7-2 and TRBJ2-3; D gene ambiguous. Germline CDR1 reads SGHTA; CDR2 reads FQGNSA. The CDR3 extends over 16 amino acids. The V and J ends lost 1 base and 0 bases respectively, with 11 bases between them. Written as DNA, the CDR3 is TGTGCCAGCAGCTTAGTTCCAGCGCTGAGCACAGATACGCAGTATTTT. Its translation: CASSLVPALSTDTQYF.

There are a few counts of this clonotype. The rearrangement joins TRBV28 to TRBJ2-5; D unclear. V lost 8 bases and J lost 7, with 8 bases in between. Germline V gives CDR1 MDHEN, CDR2 SYDVKM. The CDR3 totals 10 residues. The CDR3 is CASRSGTQYF. Here the CDR3 DNA reads TGTGCCAGCCGTTCAGGGACCCAGTACTTC.

The chain recombines TRBV4-3 with TRBJ2-1; D unclear. The length of the CDR3 is 16 residues. The germline V gene has CDR1 LGHNA and CDR2 YSLEER. V lost 0 bases, J lost 0 bases, and 9 bases lay in between. This CDR3 reads CASSQDALSSYNEQFF. The CDR3 DNA sequence: TGCGCCAGCAGCCAAGACGCCTTGAGCTCCTACAATGAGCAGTTCTTC.

The rearrangement links TRBV2 to TRBJ2-1; 9 bases line up with TRBD1. Germline V gene lookup returns CDR1 SNHLY and CDR2 FYNNEI. The CDR3 sequence is 20 residues long. After removal of 5 bases from V and 2 bases from J, the junction contained 19 bases not matched to a gene. CDR3 nucleotides: TGTGCCAGCAGTCTCGCCGGGACAGGGATCTCCATTGGGACCTACAATGAGCAGTTCTTC. As protein: CASSLAGTGISIGTYNEQFF.

A few counts support this clonotype. The V call is TRBV20-1, the J call TRBJ1-1; 10 bases fit TRBD1. The V segment lost 2 bases and the J segment 6 bases; nucleotides outside the gene matches: 6. Germline V CDR1 and CDR2: DFQATT, SNEGSKA (reference sequence). This CDR3 region has 14 residues. The CDR3 is CSARQGQGRPEAFF. CDR3 nucleotides: TGCAGTGCTAGACAGGGACAGGGGAGGCCTGAAGCTTTCTTT.

The V call is TRBV21-1, the J call TRBJ2-1; TRBD2, as called in the table, went unchecked against the DNA. TRBV21-1 is a documented pseudogene. This CDR3 is 13 amino acids long. In DNA form, the CDR3 reads TGTGCCAGCGTTACTAGGTCTAGCAATGAGCAGTTCTTC. Its translation is CASVTRSSNEQFF.

This clonotype was counted only a few times. CDR3 residues: CASRLTSRASTDTQYF. CDR3 sequence (DNA): TGTGCCAGCAGGTTGACTAGCCGGGCTAGCACAGATACGCAGTATTTT. The genes are TRBV6-6 and TRBJ2-3; 7 bases are shared with TRBD2. The CDR3 totals 16 residues. Losses at the gene ends were 6 bases for V and 0 bases for J; bases not matched to a gene: 9. Per germline, CDR1 MNHNY and CDR2 SVGAGI (reference sequence).

As concerns this clonotype: A junction boundary mismatches the germline segment, possibly from a read error. This chain joins TRBV5-1 and TRBJ2-1, with D possibly matching TRBD2 (5 bases). The CDR3 covers 19 residues. Germline assignment: CDR1 SGHRS and CDR2 YFSETQ. CDR3 protein: CAGSLLAMSGSSSYNEQFF. Written as DNA, the CDR3 is TGCGCCGGCAGCTTGTTAGCGATGTCGGGTTCGAGCTCCTACAATGAGCAGTTCTTC.

This clonotype has ten or more counts. This CDR3 reads CASSVRQGAREQFF. CDR3 coding DNA: TGTGCCAGCAGCGTAAGACAGGGGGCAAGGGAGCAGTTCTTC. The chain has TRBV9 and TRBJ2-1, with 10 nucleotides matching TRBD1. V was clipped by 1 base and J by 10 bases; unmatched bases: 5. Germline assignment: CDR1 SGDLS and CDR2 YYNGEE. This CDR3 spans 14 amino acids.

This chain links TRBV7-2 with TRBJ2-7; D is tentatively TRBD1 or TRBD2 (6 bases each). Germline values: CDR1 SGHTA, CDR2 FQGNSA. The CDR3 totals 14 residues. V lost 4 bases and J 0 bases, leaving 10 bases between the germline ends. The CDR3 nucleotides are TGTGCCAGCAGCTGGGGGGACAACTCCTACGAGCAGTACTTC. It is translated as CASSWGDNSYEQYF.